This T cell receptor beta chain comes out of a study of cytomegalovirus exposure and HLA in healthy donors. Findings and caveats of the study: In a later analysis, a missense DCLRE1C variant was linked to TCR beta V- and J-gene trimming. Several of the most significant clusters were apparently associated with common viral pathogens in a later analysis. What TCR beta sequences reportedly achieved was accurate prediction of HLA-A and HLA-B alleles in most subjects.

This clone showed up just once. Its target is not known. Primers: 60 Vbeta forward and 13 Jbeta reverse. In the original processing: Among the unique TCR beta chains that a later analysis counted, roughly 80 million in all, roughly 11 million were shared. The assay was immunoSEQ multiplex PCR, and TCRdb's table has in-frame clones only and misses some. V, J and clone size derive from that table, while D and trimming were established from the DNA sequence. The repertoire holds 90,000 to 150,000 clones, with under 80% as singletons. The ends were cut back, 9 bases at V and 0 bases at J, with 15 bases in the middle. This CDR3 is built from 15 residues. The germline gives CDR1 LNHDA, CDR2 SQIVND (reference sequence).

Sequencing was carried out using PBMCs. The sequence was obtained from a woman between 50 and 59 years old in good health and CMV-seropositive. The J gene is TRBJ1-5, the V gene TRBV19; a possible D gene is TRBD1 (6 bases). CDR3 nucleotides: TGTGCCAGCAGAAGGACAGCCCGTAGCAATCAGCCCCAGCATTTT. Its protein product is CASRRTARSNQPQHF.